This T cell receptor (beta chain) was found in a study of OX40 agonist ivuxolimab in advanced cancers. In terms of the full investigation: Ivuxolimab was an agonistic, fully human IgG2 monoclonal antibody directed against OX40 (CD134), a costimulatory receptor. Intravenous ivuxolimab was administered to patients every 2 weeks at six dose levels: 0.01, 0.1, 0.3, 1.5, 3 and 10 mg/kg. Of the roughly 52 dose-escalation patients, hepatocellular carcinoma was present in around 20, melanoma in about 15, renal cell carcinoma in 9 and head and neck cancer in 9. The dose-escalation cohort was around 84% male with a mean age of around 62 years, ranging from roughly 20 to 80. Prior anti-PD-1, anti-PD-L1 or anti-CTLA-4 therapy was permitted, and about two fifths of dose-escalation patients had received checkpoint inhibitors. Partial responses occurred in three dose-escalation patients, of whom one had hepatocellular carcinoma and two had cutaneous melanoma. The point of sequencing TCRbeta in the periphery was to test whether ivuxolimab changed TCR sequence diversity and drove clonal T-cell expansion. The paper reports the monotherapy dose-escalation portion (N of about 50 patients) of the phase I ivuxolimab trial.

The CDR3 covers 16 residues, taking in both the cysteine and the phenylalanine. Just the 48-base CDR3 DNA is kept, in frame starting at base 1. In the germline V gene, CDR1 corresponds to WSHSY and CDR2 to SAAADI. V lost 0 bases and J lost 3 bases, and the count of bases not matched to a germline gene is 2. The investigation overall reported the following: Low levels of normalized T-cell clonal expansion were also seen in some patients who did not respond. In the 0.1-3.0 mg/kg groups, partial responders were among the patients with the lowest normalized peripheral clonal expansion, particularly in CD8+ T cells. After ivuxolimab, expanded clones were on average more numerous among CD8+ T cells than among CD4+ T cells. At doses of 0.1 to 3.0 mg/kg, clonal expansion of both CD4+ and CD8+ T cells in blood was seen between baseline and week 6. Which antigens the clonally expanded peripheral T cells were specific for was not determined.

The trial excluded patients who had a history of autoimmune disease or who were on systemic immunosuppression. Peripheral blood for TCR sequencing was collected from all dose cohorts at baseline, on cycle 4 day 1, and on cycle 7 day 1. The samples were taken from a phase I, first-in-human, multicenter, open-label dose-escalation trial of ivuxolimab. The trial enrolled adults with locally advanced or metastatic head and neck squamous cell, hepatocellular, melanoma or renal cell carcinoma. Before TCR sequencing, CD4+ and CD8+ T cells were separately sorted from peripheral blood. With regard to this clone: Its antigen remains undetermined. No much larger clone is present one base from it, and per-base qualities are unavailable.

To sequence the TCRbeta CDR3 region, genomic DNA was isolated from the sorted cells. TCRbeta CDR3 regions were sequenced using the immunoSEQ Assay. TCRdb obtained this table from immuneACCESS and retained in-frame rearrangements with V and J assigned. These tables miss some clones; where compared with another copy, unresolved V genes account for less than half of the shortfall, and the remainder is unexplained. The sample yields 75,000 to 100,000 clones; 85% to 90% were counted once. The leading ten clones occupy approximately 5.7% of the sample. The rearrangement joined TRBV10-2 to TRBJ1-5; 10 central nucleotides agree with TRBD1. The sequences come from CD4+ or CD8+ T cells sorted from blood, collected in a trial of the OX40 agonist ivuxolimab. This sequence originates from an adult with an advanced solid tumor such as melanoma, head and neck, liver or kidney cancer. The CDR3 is CASSESTGGLNQPQHF. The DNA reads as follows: TGCGCCAGCAGTGAGTCGACAGGGGGCCTCAATCAGCCCCAGCATTTT.